The present T cell receptor beta chain was sequenced within a study of CD8+ T cells in alopecia areata. Overall study results and limits: Tofacitinib significantly reduced both scalp clonality and expanded CD8+ clones among the top 100. More clonal than normal scalp was lesional scalp, particularly alopecia totalis/universalis.

Remarks on this clone: Antigen unknown.

The CDR3 runs 14 residues. The germline V and J ends were trimmed by 4 bases and 4 bases, with 16 bases remaining between them. CDR1 and CDR2 (germline): SQVTM, ANQGSEA. The treatment was: oral pan-JAK inhibitor, 5-10 mg twice daily. Isolated RNA was reverse transcribed into cDNA used as the sequencing template. Repertoires were generated with immunoSEQ multiplex PCR, while TCRdb's copy carries only in-frame clones and drops some. In the table there are approximately 120,000 clones, roughly 55% of which are singletons. The receptor was derived from a human donor with alopecia areata. The J gene is TRBJ1-2, the V gene TRBV29-1; D is undetermined. This specimen was CD4+ T cells sorted from blood, taken at week 4, from a patient treated with tofacitinib. The CDR3 loop reads CSVVSGKLSYGYTF. CDR3 nucleotides: TGCAGCGTTGTCTCGGGGAAACTTAGCTATGGCTACACCTTC.